These 19 T cell receptor beta chains share one sample of origin, sequenced in a study of T cells in localized non-small cell lung cancer. Assay used: immunoSEQ multiplex PCR; TCRdb lists only in-frame clones, some missing. The table shows tens of thousands of clones, with roughly 89% occurring only once. The source material was peripheral blood, sampled before any cancer treatment. Every receptor here comes from a man aged 35 to 69 with stage I squamous cell lung carcinoma.

The chain uses TRBV7-9 and TRBJ1-2; D is ambiguous. V was clipped by 1 base and J by 7 bases, with 16 bases between them. Germline-derived CDR1 and CDR2 are SEHNR and FQNEAQ (reference sequence). This CDR3 is built from 15 residues. The CDR3 DNA reads TGTGCCAGCAGCTTAGAGTTTGCCAGGTCCGTTGGCTACACCTTC. It is translated as CASSLEFARSVGYTF. Full variable domain (missing parts from reference TRBV7-9 and TRBJ1-2): DTGVSQNPRHKITKRGQNVTFRCDPISEHNRLYWYRQTLGQGPEFLTYFQNEAQLEKSRLLSDRFSAERPKGSFSTLEIQRTEQGDSAMYLCASSLEFARSVGYTFGSGTRLTVV.

This sequence joins TRBV7-9 and TRBJ2-1; 10 bases are a match to TRBD1. Trimming at V came to 3 bases and at J to 9 bases, leaving 11 bases not matched to a gene. This CDR3 is 16 amino acids long. In germline, CDR1 is SEHNR, CDR2 FQNEAQ (reference sequence). The CDR3 DNA reads TGTGCCAGCAGCTTGATGTTTGGACAGGGGGAGAGTGAGCAGTTCTTC. It specifies CASSLMFGQGESEQFF.

The V call is TRBV5-1, the J call TRBJ2-5, with D hard to call. Germline CDR1 SGHRS, CDR2 YFSETQ. This CDR3 comprises 11 residues. The V and J ends lost 5 bases and 5 bases respectively, with 7 bases between them. This CDR3 is CASRGFETQYF. The CDR3 DNA sequence: TGCGCCAGCAGGGGTTTTGAGACCCAGTACTTC. The complete variable domain, with remaining parts taken from reference TRBV5-1 and TRBJ2-5, reads KAGVTQTPRYLIKTRGQQVTLSCSPISGHRSVSWYQQTPGQGLQFLFEYFSETQRNKGNFPGRFSGRQFSNSRSEMNVSTLELGDSALYLCASRGFETQYFGPGTRLLVL.

The chain uses TRBV5-4 and TRBJ2-7, with 14 bases matching TRBD2. In germline, CDR1 is SGHNT, CDR2 YYREEE (reference sequence). The CDR3 is 15 amino acids. J was trimmed by 2 bases and V by 4 bases; bases with no gene match: 2. The CDR3 coding sequence is TGTGCCAGCAGCCCGACTAGCGGGGGGGCCTACGAGCAGTACTTC. Its protein product is CASSPTSGGAYEQYF.

V usage is TRBV27 and J usage is TRBJ1-1; no clear D. The CDR3 totals 16 residues. Trimming took off 1 base at V and 1 base at J, with 13 bases between the two ends. Germline-derived CDR1 and CDR2 are MNHEY and SMNVEV (reference sequence). CDR3 residues: CASSLWARSTNTEAFF. The CDR3 nucleotides read TGTGCCAGCAGTTTATGGGCAAGGTCGACGAACACTGAAGCTTTCTTT.

V usage is TRBV6-1 and J usage is TRBJ2-7, with D unclear. The CDR3 has 14 amino acids. Germline V gene data show CDR1 as MNHNS and CDR2 as SASEGT. V lost 3 bases, J lost 5 bases, and 14 bases lay in between. The DNA of the CDR3 is TGTGCCAGCAGTGATGGGCTGACGCGCCACGAGCAGTACTTC. It codes for CASSDGLTRHEQYF.

The V call is TRBV15, the J call TRBJ2-3; no reliable D call. The germline V and J ends were trimmed by 2 bases and 1 base, with 10 bases remaining between them. Germline V lookup: CDR1 LNHNV, CDR2 YYDKDF (reference sequence). The CDR3 contains 15 residues. This chain's CDR3 is CATSRSPSRTDTQYF. Here the CDR3 DNA reads TGTGCCACCAGCAGATCCCCCTCCCGCACAGATACGCAGTATTTT.

This chain links TRBV15 with TRBJ1-4, with D unresolved. The CDR3 totals 14 residues. The V and J ends lost 3 bases and 8 bases respectively, with 13 bases between them. The germline gives CDR1 LNHNV, CDR2 YYDKDF (reference sequence). For the CDR3, the DNA is TGTGCCACCAGCAGCGCCAGTCCCGGCGAAAAACTGTTTTTT. Its protein product is CATSSASPGEKLFF.

In this sample, this clone turned up once. The chain employs TRBV5-1 and TRBJ1-4; possible D gene TRBD1, 5 bases. The CDR3 covers 17 residues. V lost 5 bases to trimming and J lost 5 bases, with 22 bases between them. Germline V gene data show CDR1 as SGHRS and CDR2 as YFSETQ. The chain's CDR3 is CASSSGPSLDANEKLFF. The CDR3, as DNA: TGCGCCAGCAGTTCGGGACCGAGCTTGGACGCCAATGAAAAACTGTTTTTT.

The rearrangement links TRBV6-6 to TRBJ2-1; D unclear. The length of the CDR3 is 11 residues. The V and J ends lost 5 bases and 11 bases respectively, with 10 bases between them. The V gene's germline CDR1 is MNHNY and CDR2 SVGAGI (reference sequence). Written as DNA, the CDR3 is TGTGCCAGCAGTCAGGTATCCCAGCAGTTCTTC. Amino acids: CASSQVSQQFF.

This chain links TRBV14 with TRBJ2-2; 10 bases are a match to TRBD1. The CDR3 totals 15 residues. J was trimmed by 6 bases and V by 5 bases; bases with no gene match: 6. Germline V lookup: CDR1 SGHDN, CDR2 FVKESK. CDR3 DNA sequence: TGTGCCAGCAGCGCGACAGGGGGCGCGGCCGGGGAGCTGTTTTTT. Translated: CASSATGGAAGELFF.

The chain carries TRBV18 and TRBJ1-1; D ambiguous. Trimming shortened V by 0 bases and J by 4 bases, and 6 bases separated the two germline ends. The CDR3 sequence is 13 residues long. The germline CDR1 and CDR2 sequences are KGHSH and LQKENI. The chain's CDR3 is CASSPPSSTEAFF. CDR3 sequence (DNA): TGTGCCAGCTCACCACCGTCCAGCACTGAAGCTTTCTTT.

J is TRBJ1-1 and V is TRBV19; 7 bases are shared with TRBD1. The V gene's germline CDR1 is LNHDA and CDR2 SQIVND (reference sequence). This CDR3 is built from 15 residues. Trimming removed 5 bases from V and 0 bases from J; junction bases left unmatched: 6. CDR3 nucleotide sequence: TGTGCCAGTAGTCGAATAGGGGGCATGAACACTGAAGCTTTCTTT. Translation: CASSRIGGMNTEAFF.

The chain is built from TRBV7-2 and TRBJ1-1; 10 bases map to TRBD1. CDR3 length: 13 residues. CDR1 is SGHTA and CDR2 is FQGNSA in the germline V gene. After removal of 1 base from V and 10 bases from J, the junction contained 3 bases not matched to a gene. The CDR3, as DNA: TGTGCCAGCAGCTTAGAGGACAGGGGGGGAGCTTTCTTT. This encodes CASSLEDRGGAFF.

V usage is TRBV1 and J usage is TRBJ1-3; TRBD1, the table's D call, lacks a check against the DNA. TRBV1 is flagged as a pseudogene. The CDR3 spans 16 residues. The CDR3: CTSSQDRTRSGNTIYF. CDR3 nucleotides: TGCACCAGCAGCCAGGACAGGACTCGCTCTGGAAACACCATATATTTT.

The chain combines TRBV19 with TRBJ1-3; D is unresolved. Germline values: CDR1 LNHDA, CDR2 SQIVND (reference sequence). This CDR3 contains 13 residues. V was pared by 3 bases and J by 7 bases, with 10 bases between. The CDR3 DNA follows: TGTGCCAGTAGTATTCCAGGATCGAACACCATATATTTT. Protein product: CASSIPGSNTIYF. Full variable domain (outside the CDR3, taken from reference TRBV19 and TRBJ1-3): DGGITQSPKYLFRKEGQNVTLSCEQNLNHDAMYWYRQDPGQGLRLIYYSQIVNDFQKGDIAEGYSVSREKKESFPLTVTSAQKNPTAFYLCASSIPGSNTIYFGEGSWLTVV.

The V call is TRBV5-1, the J call TRBJ2-1, with TRBD2 matching over 9 bases. Germline V gene data show CDR1 as SGHRS and CDR2 as YFSETQ. CDR3 length: 17 amino acids. Unmatched junction bases numbered 6, after V lost 0 bases and J lost 2 bases. CDR3 DNA: TGCGCCAGCAGCTTGGCTGCGGGGGGGCACACCTACAATGAGCAGTTCTTC. Translating it yields CASSLAAGGHTYNEQFF.

CDR3 bases: TGTGCCAGCAGCCCGGCCGCGACAGACTACGAGCAGTACTTC. It is translated as CASSPAATDYEQYF. The chain combines TRBV6-5 with TRBJ2-7, with D possibly TRBD1 on 5 matching bases. In germline, CDR1 is MNHEY, CDR2 SVGAGI. The length of the CDR3 is 14 residues. The V and J ends lost 6 bases and 3 bases respectively, with 15 bases between them.

J is TRBJ1-4 and V is TRBV6-5; a weak D match, TRBD1 (5 bases). V lost 6 bases, J lost 8 bases, and 16 bases lay in between. This CDR3 has 14 amino acids. Looked up from germline, CDR1 is MNHEY and CDR2 is SVGAGI. Here the CDR3 DNA reads TGTGCCAGCAGGGGAGGGGCGATCGGAGAAAAACTGTTTTTT. Translating gives CASRGGAIGEKLFF.